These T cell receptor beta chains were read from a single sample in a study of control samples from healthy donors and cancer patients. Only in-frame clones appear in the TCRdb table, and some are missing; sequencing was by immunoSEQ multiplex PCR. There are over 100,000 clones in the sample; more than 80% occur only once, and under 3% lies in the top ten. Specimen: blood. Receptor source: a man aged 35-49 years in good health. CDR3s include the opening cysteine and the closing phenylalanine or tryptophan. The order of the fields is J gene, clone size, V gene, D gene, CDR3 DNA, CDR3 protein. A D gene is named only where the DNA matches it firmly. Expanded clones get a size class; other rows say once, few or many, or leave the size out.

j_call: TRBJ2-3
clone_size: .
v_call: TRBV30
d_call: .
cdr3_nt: TGTGCCTGGTCCGGAGCTGGGGGGGCTTCAGATACGCAGTATTTT
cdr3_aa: CAWSGAGGASDTQYF

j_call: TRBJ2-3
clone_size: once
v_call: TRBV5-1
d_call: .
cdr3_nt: TGCGCCAGCAGCTCTTTGCAGGGGACAGATACGCAGTATTTT
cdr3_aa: CASSSLQGTDTQYF

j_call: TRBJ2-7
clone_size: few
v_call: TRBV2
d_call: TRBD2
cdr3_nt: TGTGCCAGCAGGAGCGGGGGGGTCTACGAGCAGTACTTC
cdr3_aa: CASRSGGVYEQYF

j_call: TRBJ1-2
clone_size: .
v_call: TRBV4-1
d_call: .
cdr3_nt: TGCGCCAGCAGCCAAGTCCCGGGAGGGAATAACTATGGCTACACCTTC
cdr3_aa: CASSQVPGGNNYGYTF

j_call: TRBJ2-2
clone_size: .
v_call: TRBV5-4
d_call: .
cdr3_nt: TGTGCCAGCAGCTTCCCACCGAGGGGGGGACTCCTAAACACCGGGGAGCTGTTTTTT
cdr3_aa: CASSFPPRGGLLNTGELFF

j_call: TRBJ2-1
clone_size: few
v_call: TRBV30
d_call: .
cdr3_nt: TGTGCCTGGGCCATGTCTAGGTTGGGGCCGCTCGGGGCCTACAATGAGCAGTTCTTC
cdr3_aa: CAWAMSRLGPLGAYNEQFF

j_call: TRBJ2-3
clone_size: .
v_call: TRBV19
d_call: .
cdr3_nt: TGTGCCAGTAGTATAGACGAGATTGGGGATACGCAGTATTTT
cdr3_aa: CASSIDEIGDTQYF

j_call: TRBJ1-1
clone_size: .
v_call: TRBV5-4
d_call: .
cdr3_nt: TGTGCCAGCAGCTTATGGCGGGGGGAGAACACTGAAGCTTTCTTT
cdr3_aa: CASSLWRGENTEAFF

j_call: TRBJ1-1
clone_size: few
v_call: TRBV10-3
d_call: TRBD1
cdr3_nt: TGTGCCATCAGGGACAGGGCCTTGAACACTGAAGCTTTCTTT
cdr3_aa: CAIRDRALNTEAFF

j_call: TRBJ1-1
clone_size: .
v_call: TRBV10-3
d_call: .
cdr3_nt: TGTGCCATACAGGGTATGGGCACTGAAGCTTTCTTT
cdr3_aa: CAIQGMGTEAFF

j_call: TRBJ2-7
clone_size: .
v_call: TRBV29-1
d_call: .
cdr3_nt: TGCAGCGCGAAAGACTCCCCCGGTGCCTACGAGCAGTACTTC
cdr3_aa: CSAKDSPGAYEQYF

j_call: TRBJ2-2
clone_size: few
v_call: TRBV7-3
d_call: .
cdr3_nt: TGTGCCAGCAGCTTAATGGATCCCCAGAACACCGGGGAGCTGTTTTTT
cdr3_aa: CASSLMDPQNTGELFF

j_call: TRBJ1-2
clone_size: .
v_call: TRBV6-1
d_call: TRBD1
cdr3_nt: TGTGCCAGCAGTGTCGGGACAGGGGAACTTAACTATGGCTACACCTTC
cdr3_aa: CASSVGTGELNYGYTF

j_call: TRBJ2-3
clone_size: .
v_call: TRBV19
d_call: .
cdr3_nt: TGTGCCAGTAGTGGCTGGGGGACGGGTAGCACAGATACGCAGTATTTT
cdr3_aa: CASSGWGTGSTDTQYF

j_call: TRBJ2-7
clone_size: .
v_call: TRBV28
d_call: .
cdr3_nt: TGTGCCACGGGGGACACCCTCTCCTACGAGCAGTACTTC
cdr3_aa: CATGDTLSYEQYF

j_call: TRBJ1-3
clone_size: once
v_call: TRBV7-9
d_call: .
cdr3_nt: TGTGCCAGCAGAAAGGACGTCTCTGGAAACACCATATATTTT
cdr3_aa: CASRKDVSGNTIYF

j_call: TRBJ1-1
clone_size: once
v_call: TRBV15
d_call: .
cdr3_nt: TGTGCCACCAGCAGAGATCTAAGGGTTGAAGCTTTCTTT
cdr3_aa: CATSRDLRVEAFF

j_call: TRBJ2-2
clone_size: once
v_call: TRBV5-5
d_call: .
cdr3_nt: TGTGCCAGCAGCTTGGTTCAGAAAAACACCGGGGAGCTGTTTTTT
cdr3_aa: CASSLVQKNTGELFF

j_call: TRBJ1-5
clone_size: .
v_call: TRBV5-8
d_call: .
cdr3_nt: TGTGCCAGCAGCCGACAGATGAATCAGCCCCAGCATTTT
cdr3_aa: CASSRQMNQPQHF

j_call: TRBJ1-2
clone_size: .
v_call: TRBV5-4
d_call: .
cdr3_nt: TGTGCCAGCAGACCTGGGACAAGCGACCTCTATGGCTACACCTTC
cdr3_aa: CASRPGTSDLYGYTF

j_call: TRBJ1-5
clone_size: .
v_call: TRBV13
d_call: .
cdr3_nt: TGTGCCAGCAGCTTAGGCCTGGTAGGACAGCCCCAGCATTTT
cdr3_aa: CASSLGLVGQPQHF

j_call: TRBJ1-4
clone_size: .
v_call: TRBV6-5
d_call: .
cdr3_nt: TGTGCCAGCAGTTACAGTGGTGGTGAAAAACTGTTTTTT
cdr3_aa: CASSYSGGEKLFF

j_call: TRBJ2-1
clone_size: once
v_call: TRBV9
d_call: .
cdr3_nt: TGTGCCAGCAGCGTAGCGGTAGCGGTAAAAAATGAGCAGTTCTTC
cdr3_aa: CASSVAVAVKNEQFF

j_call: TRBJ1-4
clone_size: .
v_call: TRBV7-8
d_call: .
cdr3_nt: TGTGCCAGCAGCTTAGGATCAGGAGCAACTAATGAAAAACTGTTTTTT
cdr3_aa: CASSLGSGATNEKLFF

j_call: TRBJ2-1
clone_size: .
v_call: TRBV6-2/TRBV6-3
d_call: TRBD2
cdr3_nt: TGTGCCAGCAGTCAGCCTCGCCCTAGCGGGGGGAAGGGTGAGCAGTTCTTC
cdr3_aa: CASSQPRPSGGKGEQFF

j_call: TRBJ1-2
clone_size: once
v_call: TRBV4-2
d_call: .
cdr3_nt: TGTGCCAGCAGCCAAGATCGGAAATTGGGCTACACCTTC
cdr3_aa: CASSQDRKLGYTF

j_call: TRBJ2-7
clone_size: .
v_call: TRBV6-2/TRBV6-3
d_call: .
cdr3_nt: TGTGCCAGCAGCACCGGCGGATCCTACGAGCAGTACTTC
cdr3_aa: CASSTGGSYEQYF

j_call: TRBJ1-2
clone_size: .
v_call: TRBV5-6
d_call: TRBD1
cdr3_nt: TGTGCCAGCAGCGAGGGACAGGTCTATGGCTACACCTTC
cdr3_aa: CASSEGQVYGYTF

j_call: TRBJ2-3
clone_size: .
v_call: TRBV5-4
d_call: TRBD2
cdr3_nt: TGTGCCAGCAGCCCTACTAGCGGGAGCACAGATACGCAGTATTTT
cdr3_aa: CASSPTSGSTDTQYF

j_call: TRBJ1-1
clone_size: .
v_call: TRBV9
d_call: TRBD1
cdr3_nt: TGTGCCAGCAGCCCCCGACTAGACAGGGGCACTGAAGCTTTCTTT
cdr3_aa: CASSPRLDRGTEAFF

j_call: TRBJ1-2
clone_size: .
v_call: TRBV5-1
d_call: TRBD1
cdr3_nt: TGCGCCAGCAGCTTACAGGGGGGCGAATCCTATGGCTACACCTTC
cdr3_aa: CASSLQGGESYGYTF

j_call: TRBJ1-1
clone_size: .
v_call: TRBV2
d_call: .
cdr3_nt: TGTGCCAGCAGCTGGGACGGAAACACTGAAGCTTTCTTT
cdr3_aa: CASSWDGNTEAFF